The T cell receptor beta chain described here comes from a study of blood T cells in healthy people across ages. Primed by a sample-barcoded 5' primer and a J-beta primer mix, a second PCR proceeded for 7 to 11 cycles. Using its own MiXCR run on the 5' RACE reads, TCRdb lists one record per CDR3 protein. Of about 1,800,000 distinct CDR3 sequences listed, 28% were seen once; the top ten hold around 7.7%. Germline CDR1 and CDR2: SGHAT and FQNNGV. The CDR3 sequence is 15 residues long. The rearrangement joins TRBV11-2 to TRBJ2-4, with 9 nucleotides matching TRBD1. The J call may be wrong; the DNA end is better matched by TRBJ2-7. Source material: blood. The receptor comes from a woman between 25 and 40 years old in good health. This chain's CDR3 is CASSSHRGRRDEQYF. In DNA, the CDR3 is TGTGCCAGCAGCTCTCACAGGGGGCGTCGGGACGAGCAGTACTTC.